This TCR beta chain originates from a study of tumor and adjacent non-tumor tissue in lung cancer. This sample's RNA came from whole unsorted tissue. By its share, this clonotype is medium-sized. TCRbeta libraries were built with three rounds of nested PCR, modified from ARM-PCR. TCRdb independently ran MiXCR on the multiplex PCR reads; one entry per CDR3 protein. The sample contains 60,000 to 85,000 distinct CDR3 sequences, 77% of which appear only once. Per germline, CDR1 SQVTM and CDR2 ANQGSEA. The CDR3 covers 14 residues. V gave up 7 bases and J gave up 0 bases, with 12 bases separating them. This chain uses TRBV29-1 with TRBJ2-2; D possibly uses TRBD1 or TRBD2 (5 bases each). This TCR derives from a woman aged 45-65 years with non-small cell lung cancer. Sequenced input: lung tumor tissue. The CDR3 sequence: CSALGPANTGELFF. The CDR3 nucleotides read TGCAGCGCATTGGGACCTGCGAACACCGGGGAGCTGTTTTTT.